This TCR beta chain was retrieved from a study of cytomegalovirus exposure and HLA in healthy donors. The PCR used 60 Vbeta and 13 Jbeta primers. The table came from immunoSEQ multiplex PCR; TCRdb's copy has only in-frame clones and leaves some out. Here the sample spans over 75,000 clones, 79% being singletons. Study-level findings and limits: In vitro work confirmed that a few CMV-associated chains recognize CMV antigens. Exclusion applied to some V segments, including TRBV6-2 and TRBV6-3, as they were indistinguishable. DRB1 showed the most TCR associations and HLA-C the fewest in a later analysis, as rates varied by HLA locus.

The germline CDR1 and CDR2 sequences are KGHSH and LQKENI. This CDR3 is 16 amino acids long. V was pared by 2 bases and J by 5 bases, with 5 bases of the junction left unmatched. Turning to this clone: Antigen: not known.

The sample consisted of PBMCs. The genes are TRBV18 and TRBJ1-6, with 8 bases lining up with TRBD1. This clonotype originated in a male donor in good health and CMV-seropositive. The CDR3 bases are TGTGCCAGCTCACCAAGGACAGGGATGGATAATTCACCCCTCCACTTT. It specifies CASSPRTGMDNSPLHF.